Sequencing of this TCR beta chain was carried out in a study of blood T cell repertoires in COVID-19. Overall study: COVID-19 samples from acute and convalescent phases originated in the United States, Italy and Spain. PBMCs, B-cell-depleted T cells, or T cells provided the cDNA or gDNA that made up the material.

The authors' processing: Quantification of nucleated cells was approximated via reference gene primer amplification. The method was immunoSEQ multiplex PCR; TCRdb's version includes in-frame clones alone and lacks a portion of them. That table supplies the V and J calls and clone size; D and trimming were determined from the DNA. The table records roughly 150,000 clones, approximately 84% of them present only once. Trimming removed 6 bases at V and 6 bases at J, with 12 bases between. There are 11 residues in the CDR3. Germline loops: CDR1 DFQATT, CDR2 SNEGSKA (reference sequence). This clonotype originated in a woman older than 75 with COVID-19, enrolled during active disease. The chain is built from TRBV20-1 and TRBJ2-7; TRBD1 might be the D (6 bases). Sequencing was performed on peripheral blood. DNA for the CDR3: TGCAGTGCGGAACAGGGTCTCGAGCAGTACTTC. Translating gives CSAEQGLEQYF.